This is a list of T cell receptor beta chains from one sample in a study of blood T cell repertoires in COVID-19. Assay used: immunoSEQ multiplex PCR; TCRdb lists only in-frame clones, some missing. The sample yields 82,000 or so clones, around 89% seen once. Sequenced sample: PBMCs or T cells enriched from blood (not recorded which). The source of these receptors is a woman in her fifties or sixties with acute COVID-19. CDR3s include the opening cysteine and the closing phenylalanine or tryptophan. A D gene is named only where the DNA matches it firmly. Rows may omit the clone size; those that give it use once, few, many or a size class.

V gene: TRBV5-1; D gene: -; clone size: -; J gene: TRBJ2-7; CDR3 DNA: TGCGCCAGCAGCCAGCAGGGGCGCTCCTACGAGCAGTACTTC; CDR3 protein: CASSQQGRSYEQYF
V gene: TRBV24-1; D gene: TRBD2; clone size: -; J gene: TRBJ2-1; CDR3 DNA: TGTGCCACCAGTGATCGTCTAGCGGGAGGGGGTGAGCAGTTCTTC; CDR3 protein: CATSDRLAGGGEQFF
V gene: TRBV7-9; D gene: -; clone size: -; J gene: TRBJ2-7; CDR3 DNA: TGTGCCAGCAGCCACTTCCCGGGACAAGGTTCCTACGAGCAGTACTTC; CDR3 protein: CASSHFPGQGSYEQYF
V gene: TRBV18; D gene: -; clone size: -; J gene: TRBJ1-3; CDR3 DNA: TGTGCCAGCTCACCACCGGATCGACAGCTCGGAAACACCATATATTTT; CDR3 protein: CASSPPDRQLGNTIYF
V gene: TRBV24-1; D gene: TRBD1; clone size: once; J gene: TRBJ2-5; CDR3 DNA: TGTGCCACCAAGGACAGGTGGCAAGAGACCCAGTACTTC; CDR3 protein: CATKDRWQETQYF
V gene: TRBV19; D gene: -; clone size: -; J gene: TRBJ1-5; CDR3 DNA: TGTGCCAGTAGCCTCGCCCGGGGTTGGAATCAGCCCCAGCATTTT; CDR3 protein: CASSLARGWNQPQHF
V gene: TRBV6-2/TRBV6-3; D gene: TRBD1; clone size: -; J gene: TRBJ1-2; CDR3 DNA: TGTGCCAGCAGCCATACTCCTCGGGACAGTCTGGGCTACACCTTC; CDR3 protein: CASSHTPRDSLGYTF
V gene: TRBV24-1; D gene: TRBD1; clone size: -; J gene: TRBJ1-2; CDR3 DNA: TGTGCCACCAGTGATCCCCGAGGGGGACAGGGGTTTTATGGCTACACCTTC; CDR3 protein: CATSDPRGGQGFYGYTF
V gene: TRBV4-1; D gene: TRBD1; clone size: -; J gene: TRBJ1-2; CDR3 DNA: TGCGCCAGCAGCCAAGGACAGGGTTTTTTAGACTATGGCTACACCTTC; CDR3 protein: CASSQGQGFLDYGYTF
V gene: TRBV5-1; D gene: TRBD1; clone size: -; J gene: TRBJ1-6; CDR3 DNA: TGCGCCAGCAGCGTGGGACAGGGAGATTCACCCCTCCACTTT; CDR3 protein: CASSVGQGDSPLHF
V gene: TRBV7-9; D gene: TRBD1; clone size: -; J gene: TRBJ1-5; CDR3 DNA: TGTGCCAGCAGCTTAGCTCAGGGGGCCCACTATAGCAATCAGCCCCAGCATTTT; CDR3 protein: CASSLAQGAHYSNQPQHF
V gene: TRBV13; D gene: TRBD2; clone size: once; J gene: TRBJ2-7; CDR3 DNA: TGTGCCAGCAGCTTAGGCCGCGGGGGATTCGAGCAGTACTTC; CDR3 protein: CASSLGRGGFEQYF
V gene: TRBV28; D gene: TRBD1; clone size: -; J gene: TRBJ1-1; CDR3 DNA: TGTGCCAGCAGTTTGTTCGGACAGGGTGGAGCTTTCTTT; CDR3 protein: CASSLFGQGGAFF
V gene: TRBV30; D gene: TRBD1; clone size: -; J gene: TRBJ1-2; CDR3 DNA: TGTGCCTGGAGTGCTCCGGGACAGCTCACTAACTATGGCTACACCTTC; CDR3 protein: CAWSAPGQLTNYGYTF
V gene: TRBV3-1/TRBV3-2; D gene: -; clone size: -; J gene: TRBJ2-1; CDR3 DNA: TGTGCCAGCAGCCAAGAAGGGGGTAGGGGTTACAATGAGCAGTTCTTC; CDR3 protein: CASSQEGGRGYNEQFF
V gene: TRBV19; D gene: TRBD1; clone size: -; J gene: TRBJ2-1; CDR3 DNA: TGTGCCAGTAGTATCGACAGGGGGCAAATTGAGCAGTTCTTC; CDR3 protein: CASSIDRGQIEQFF
V gene: TRBV5-1; D gene: TRBD2; clone size: -; J gene: TRBJ2-3; CDR3 DNA: TGCGCCAGCAGCGAGGAATTGGGGGGACTAGTAGATACGCAGTATTTT; CDR3 protein: CASSEELGGLVDTQYF
V gene: TRBV5-6; D gene: TRBD1; clone size: -; J gene: TRBJ1-2; CDR3 DNA: TGTGCCAGCAGCTTGCTGGGCAGGGGGGATGTAAGGGGAGGCTACACCTTC; CDR3 protein: CASSLLGRGDVRGGYTF
V gene: TRBV5-1; D gene: -; clone size: -; J gene: TRBJ2-3; CDR3 DNA: TGCGCCAGCAGCCAGGAACATGTAACAGATACGCAGTATTTT; CDR3 protein: CASSQEHVTDTQYF
V gene: TRBV12-3/TRBV12-4; D gene: -; clone size: -; J gene: TRBJ1-2; CDR3 DNA: TGTGCCAGCAGTCCGGACAGTTTATATGGCTACACCTTC; CDR3 protein: CASSPDSLYGYTF
V gene: TRBV11-3; D gene: -; clone size: -; J gene: TRBJ1-4; CDR3 DNA: TGTGCCAGCAGCTTAGTGGGGGCGGCTAATGAAAAACTGTTTTTT; CDR3 protein: CASSLVGAANEKLFF
V gene: TRBV18; D gene: -; clone size: -; J gene: TRBJ2-7; CDR3 DNA: TGTGCCAGCTCATTCCAGTTTAGCTCGACCTACGAGCAGTACTTC; CDR3 protein: CASSFQFSSTYEQYF
V gene: TRBV6-2/TRBV6-3; D gene: -; clone size: -; J gene: TRBJ1-2; CDR3 DNA: TGTGCCAGCAGCGAGGAGGGATATGGCTACACCTTC; CDR3 protein: CASSEEGYGYTF
V gene: TRBV21-1; D gene: -; clone size: -; J gene: TRBJ1-6; CDR3 DNA: TGTGCCACGGAACAGGGTAGGGGCTATAATTCACCCCTCCACTTT; CDR3 protein: CATEQGRGYNSPLHF
V gene: TRBV6-5; D gene: -; clone size: once; J gene: TRBJ1-1; CDR3 DNA: TGTGCCAGCAGGAGCGACGGGTTGAACACTGAAGCTTTCTTT; CDR3 protein: CASRSDGLNTEAFF
V gene: TRBV11-3; D gene: TRBD2; clone size: once; J gene: TRBJ2-7; CDR3 DNA: TGTGCCAGCAGCTTAGATTGGCAGCGGGAGTACGAGCAGTACTTC; CDR3 protein: CASSLDWQREYEQYF
V gene: TRBV9; D gene: TRBD2; clone size: -; J gene: TRBJ2-3; CDR3 DNA: TGTGCCAGCAGCGTAGCCCTAGCGGCGGATACGCAGTATTTT; CDR3 protein: CASSVALAADTQYF
V gene: TRBV4-2; D gene: TRBD2; clone size: -; J gene: TRBJ2-5; CDR3 DNA: TGTGCCAGCAGCCAAGAGCGCGTTAAGGGCCTAGCGGGAGGGCTCCAAGAGACCCAGTACTTC; CDR3 protein: CASSQERVKGLAGGLQETQYF
V gene: TRBV5-1; D gene: -; clone size: -; J gene: TRBJ2-2; CDR3 DNA: TGCGCCAGCAGCAAGGACAGCGGCACCGGGGAGCTGTTTTTT; CDR3 protein: CASSKDSGTGELFF
V gene: TRBV12-3/TRBV12-4; D gene: -; clone size: -; J gene: TRBJ2-7; CDR3 DNA: TGTGCCAGCAGTCGCGTAGATTCCGAGCAGTACTTC; CDR3 protein: CASSRVDSEQYF
V gene: TRBV30; D gene: -; clone size: -; J gene: TRBJ1-3; CDR3 DNA: TGTGCCTGGGACACATCGACTGGAAACACCATATATTTT; CDR3 protein: CAWDTSTGNTIYF
V gene: TRBV9; D gene: -; clone size: -; J gene: TRBJ1-6; CDR3 DNA: TGTGCCAGCAGCGTAGGACAGTCATATAATTCACCCCTCCACTTT; CDR3 protein: CASSVGQSYNSPLHF
V gene: TRBV19; D gene: -; clone size: -; J gene: TRBJ1-1; CDR3 DNA: TGTGCCAGTAGCCCGAGGCAGGGGCCCACTGAAGCTTTCTTT; CDR3 protein: CASSPRQGPTEAFF
V gene: TRBV29-1; D gene: TRBD1; clone size: -; J gene: TRBJ2-1; CDR3 DNA: TGCAGCGTAACTTCAGGGGGTGAGCAGTTCTTC; CDR3 protein: CSVTSGGEQFF
V gene: TRBV7-6; D gene: -; clone size: -; J gene: TRBJ2-7; CDR3 DNA: TGTGCCAGCAGCTTAACGGACAGCAGCTCCTACGAGCAGTACTTC; CDR3 protein: CASSLTDSSSYEQYF
V gene: TRBV29-1; D gene: TRBD1; clone size: -; J gene: TRBJ1-1; CDR3 DNA: TGCAGCGTTGAGAAGGACAGGGGGCTAGGAACTGAAGCTTTCTTT; CDR3 protein: CSVEKDRGLGTEAFF
V gene: TRBV18; D gene: TRBD2; clone size: -; J gene: TRBJ2-3; CDR3 DNA: TGTGCCAGCTCACGGACTAGCGGGACTCAGAGCCCACGTGCTAGCACAGATACGCAGTATTTT; CDR3 protein: CASSRTSGTQSPRASTDTQYF
V gene: TRBV7-2; D gene: TRBD2; clone size: -; J gene: TRBJ2-2; CDR3 DNA: TGTGCCAGCAGCCCCGGGACTAGCGGGAGACGGACCGGGGAGCTGTTTTTT; CDR3 protein: CASSPGTSGRRTGELFF
V gene: TRBV19; D gene: -; clone size: -; J gene: TRBJ2-3; CDR3 DNA: TGTGCCAGTAGTATCCGACAAGATACGCAGTATTTT; CDR3 protein: CASSIRQDTQYF
V gene: TRBV19; D gene: -; clone size: -; J gene: TRBJ1-2; CDR3 DNA: TGTGCCAGTACTGTGTCAGGGCCCTTCTATGGCTACACCTTC; CDR3 protein: CASTVSGPFYGYTF
V gene: TRBV5-1; D gene: TRBD2; clone size: -; J gene: TRBJ2-3; CDR3 DNA: TGCGCCAGCAGCTTGTGGGGGACTAGCGGAGGCACAGATACGCAGTATTTT; CDR3 protein: CASSLWGTSGGTDTQYF
V gene: TRBV4-1; D gene: -; clone size: -; J gene: TRBJ2-5; CDR3 DNA: TGCGCCAGCAGCCAAGGGAGGGGCCGCGGCGAGACCCAGTACTTC; CDR3 protein: CASSQGRGRGETQYF
V gene: TRBV7-2; D gene: -; clone size: -; J gene: TRBJ1-2; CDR3 DNA: TGTGCCAGCAGCTTAAGTGCTAGTGGTGGCTACACCTTC; CDR3 protein: CASSLSASGGYTF
V gene: TRBV21-1; D gene: -; clone size: -; J gene: TRBJ2-1; CDR3 DNA: TGTGCCAGCAGCAAAGCGCTTTCAAGCGGGAGGACCCGGACCCACAATGAGCAGTTCTTC; CDR3 protein: CASSKALSSGRTRTHNEQFF
V gene: TRBV19; D gene: TRBD1; clone size: -; J gene: TRBJ1-2; CDR3 DNA: TGTGCCATTAGGGACAGGGGCTATGGCTACACCTTC; CDR3 protein: CAIRDRGYGYTF
V gene: TRBV11-3; D gene: TRBD2; clone size: -; J gene: TRBJ2-3; CDR3 DNA: TGTGCCAGCAGCCCCGGGACTAGCTCTTATGGGCCCACAGATACGCAGTATTTT; CDR3 protein: CASSPGTSSYGPTDTQYF
V gene: TRBV6-5; D gene: TRBD1; clone size: -; J gene: TRBJ2-7; CDR3 DNA: TGTGCCAGCACGGGACAGACTTACGAGCAGTACTTC; CDR3 protein: CASTGQTYEQYF
V gene: TRBV30; D gene: TRBD1; clone size: once; J gene: TRBJ1-2; CDR3 DNA: TGTGCCTGGAACAAAGACAGGGAGCGGTACACCTTC; CDR3 protein: CAWNKDRERYTF
V gene: TRBV19; D gene: TRBD2; clone size: -; J gene: TRBJ2-2; CDR3 DNA: TGTGCCAGTAGTCCCAGCGGGAGAGCCGGGGAGCTGTTTTTT; CDR3 protein: CASSPSGRAGELFF
V gene: TRBV6-4; D gene: TRBD1; clone size: -; J gene: TRBJ2-5; CDR3 DNA: TGTGCCAGCAACAAGAACCTAACGGACAGGGGGACCCAAGAGACCCAGTACTTC; CDR3 protein: CASNKNLTDRGTQETQYF
V gene: TRBV23-1; D gene: -; clone size: -; J gene: TRBJ2-7; CDR3 DNA: TGCGCCAGCAGTCAACGCCCCCCACGTAGAGGGATCTACGAGCAGTACTTC; CDR3 protein: CASSQRPPRRGIYEQYF
V gene: TRBV11-3; D gene: -; clone size: -; J gene: TRBJ1-1; CDR3 DNA: TGTGCCAGCAGCTCACAGTTTTCCGGAGCTTTCTTT; CDR3 protein: CASSSQFSGAFF
V gene: TRBV10-2; D gene: -; clone size: -; J gene: TRBJ1-1; CDR3 DNA: TGCGCCAGCAGTGAATCACAGGAGAACACTGAAGCTTTCTTT; CDR3 protein: CASSESQENTEAFF